The 25 T cell receptor beta chains in this list originate from one sample, sequenced in a study of monozygotic twins with inflammatory bowel disease. After re-calling the 5' RACE reads, TCRdb lists one entry per CDR3 protein, DNA absent. The repertoire table contains around 370,000 distinct CDR3 sequences. The sequenced sample consisted of blood. The receptors shown here come from a human donor with ulcerative colitis or Crohn's disease, or a healthy co-twin of an affected twin (not recorded which).

The J gene is TRBJ1-3, the V gene TRBV9. This CDR3 comprises 15 residues. Per the germline V gene, CDR1 is SGDLS and CDR2 is YYNGEE. The CDR3 region is CASSVVGNSGNTIYF.

The gene calls are TRBV12-3 or TRBV12-4 and TRBJ1-5; TCRdb's D call of TRBD1 is untestable without DNA. CDR3 length: 16 residues. The chain's CDR3 is CASSFVGGLRGQPQHF.

CDR3 protein: CASSEVIGEKLFF. The rearrangement joins TRBV2 to TRBJ1-4. This CDR3 spans 13 amino acids. CDR1 is SNHLY and CDR2 is FYNNEI in the germline V gene.

The CDR3 protein is CASTGQGILSSYNEQFF. The V call is TRBV12-3 or TRBV12-4, the J call TRBJ2-1; TCRdb's D call of TRBD1 is untestable without DNA. The CDR3 length is 17 residues.

This rearrangement joins TRBV5-1 to TRBJ1-1. This CDR3 has 14 residues. Germline assignment: CDR1 SGHRS and CDR2 YFSETQ. The CDR3 loop reads CASSLVPVNTEAFF.

The rearrangement uses TRBV4-3 and TRBJ1-1; TCRdb selects TRBD1, and the lack of DNA leaves this call unchecked. Per germline, CDR1 LGHNA and CDR2 YSLEER. The CDR3 runs 17 residues. The CDR3 loop reads CASSQKWEQGDGTEAFF.

CDR3 in amino acids: CASSGGQGAANTEAFF. The rearrangement links TRBV11-2 to TRBJ1-1; TCRdb returns TRBD1, unconfirmable since there is no DNA. The germline V gene has CDR1 SGHAT and CDR2 FQNNGV. The CDR3 is 16 amino acids.

The rearrangement joins TRBV20-1 to TRBJ1-4; TCRdb names TRBD1, which stays unverified in the absence of DNA. The CDR3 contains 17 residues. The V gene's germline CDR1 is DFQATT and CDR2 SNEGSKA (reference sequence). The CDR3 protein is CSARDSGQGLANEKLFF.

CDR3 sequence: CASSQVDTGARGYTF. The rearrangement joins TRBV4-2 to TRBJ1-2; absent DNA, TCRdb's TRBD1 call cannot be checked. The CDR3 covers 15 residues. The germline V gene has CDR1 LGHNA and CDR2 YNFKEQ.

The chain links TRBV11-2 to TRBJ1-1; the D call of TRBD1 rests on TCRdb alone, since no DNA is present to check it. This CDR3 contains 15 residues. Germline V CDR1 and CDR2: SGHAT, FQNNGV. The CDR3 sequence: CASWGIQGINTEAFF.

The chain has TRBV4-3 and TRBJ2-7; the D call from TCRdb, TRBD2, cannot be confirmed without DNA. CDR1 and CDR2 (germline): LGHNA, YSLEER. The CDR3 spans 15 residues. The CDR3 spells CASSQEAVDYYEQYF.

This chain connects TRBV15 to TRBJ1-1; no DNA is available, so the TRBD1 call from TCRdb remains unchecked. CDR1 is LNHNV and CDR2 is YYDKDF in the germline V gene (reference sequence). This CDR3 has 14 residues. This CDR3 is CATEMRRGNTEAFF.

The chain employs TRBV3-1 and TRBJ2-4; TCRdb picks TRBD2, but there is no DNA to check that call. Germline V gene data show CDR1 as LGHDT and CDR2 as YNNKEL (reference sequence). This CDR3 has 18 amino acids. The CDR3 spells CASSPRPTAGGLRNIQYF.

This chain joins TRBV13 and TRBJ1-1. Per the germline V gene, CDR1 is PRHDT and CDR2 is FYEKMQ (reference sequence). This CDR3 has 17 residues. The CDR3 sequence is CASSLLGGAFGNTEAFF.

The chain carries TRBV30 and TRBJ2-7; lacking DNA, the TRBD1 call made by TCRdb goes unchecked. Germline V gene data show CDR1 as GTSNPN and CDR2 as SVGIG (reference sequence). The CDR3 is made up of 14 amino acids. The CDR3 sequence is CAWRLTVSAYEQYF.

The chain recombines TRBV12-3 or TRBV12-4 with TRBJ2-5; TCRdb lists TRBD1, though no DNA is available to test this call. The CDR3 is 15 residues long. The CDR3 loop reads CASSLGTGGSETQYF.

The V call is TRBV29-1, the J call TRBJ2-1; TCRdb proposes TRBD1, but this gene call is untestable without DNA. CDR3 length: 13 residues. The germline CDR1 and CDR2 sequences are SQVTM and ANQGSEA. CDR3 in amino acids: CSVRDTRYNEQFF.

This chain connects TRBV4-3 to TRBJ2-7. Germline values: CDR1 LGHNA, CDR2 YSLEER. CDR3 length equals 12 residues. CDR3 amino acids: CASSQDLHEQYF.

V and J are TRBV20-1 and TRBJ2-7. This CDR3 is built from 15 residues. Germline CDR1 is DFQATT and CDR2 is SNEGSKA (reference sequence). The CDR3: CSATVDTSYHNEQYF.

The J gene is TRBJ1-6, the V gene TRBV20-1; TCRdb's D gene call, TRBD1, goes unchecked for lack of DNA. This CDR3 region has 17 residues. Germline V lookup: CDR1 DFQATT, CDR2 SNEGSKA (reference sequence). This CDR3 reads CSARPSGGQGGNSPLHF.

The chain carries TRBV12-3 or TRBV12-4 and TRBJ2-1; lacking DNA, the TRBD2 call made by TCRdb goes unchecked. This CDR3 has 16 amino acids. The CDR3 loop reads CASSLVGGGAMDEQFF.

The V and J genes are TRBV7-8 and TRBJ2-2; TCRdb's D call of TRBD1 is untestable without DNA. Per germline, CDR1 SGHVS and CDR2 FQNEAQ. CDR3 length equals 15 residues. CDR3 sequence: CASSLGDRSSGELFF.

This chain uses TRBV29-1 with TRBJ1-1; TCRdb reports TRBD1, a call that lacks DNA to check it against. Germline CDR1 is SQVTM and CDR2 is ANQGSEA. The CDR3 covers 15 residues. This CDR3 is CSVEPGWAMNTEAFF.

The chain joins TRBV5-1 to TRBJ1-2; there is no DNA to check the TCRdb D call of TRBD1. This CDR3 region has 16 residues. CDR1 and CDR2 from the germline V gene are SGHRS and YFSETQ. The CDR3 protein is CASSLGQGVFSHGYTF.

The chain recombines TRBV25-1 with TRBJ2-7; the D call of TRBD1 rests on TCRdb alone, since no DNA is present to check it. Germline V gene data show CDR1 as MGHDK and CDR2 as SYGVNS. The CDR3 is made up of 14 amino acids. The CDR3 loop reads CASSYGTGIYEQYF.